This T cell receptor (beta chain) emerged from a study of blood T cell repertoires in COVID-19. Across the whole study: Spain, Italy and the United States supplied samples that represented acute and convalescent COVID-19. Nucleic acid was either cDNA or gDNA, and it came from T cells, B-cell-depleted T cells, or PBMCs.

The CDR3 has 13 amino acids. J lost 12 bases, V lost 2 bases, and 6 bases had no gene match. Germline loops: CDR1 SGHVS, CDR2 FQNEAQ. Per the study methods: Amplification of reference gene primers was used by the study to estimate nucleated cell counts. Produced via immunoSEQ multiplex PCR; TCRdb's table is partial and in-frame only. V, J and clone size derive from that table, while D and trimming were established from the DNA sequence. The repertoire holds under 250,000 clones, with 87% as singletons. This clone has just one count. This chain uses TRBV7-8 with TRBJ1-2, with TRBD1 matching 10 bases. Sequenced sample: peripheral blood. This clonotype was obtained from a man in his late teens or twenties with active or convalescent COVID-19. As DNA, the CDR3 is TGTGCCAGCAGCTTATCCCTTGGACAGGGGGACACCTTC. Translation gives CASSLSLGQGDTF.